This T cell receptor beta chain was identified in a study of CD8+CD57+ T cells in acquired aplastic anemia. Whole-study context: DNA from sorted CD4+ and CD8+ cells averaged roughly 3.2 ug.

CD8+CD57+ cell expansion had been shown by flow cytometry in patients chosen for sequencing. At blood sampling, none of the patients had yet received therapy. Genomic DNA templated the TCR beta VDJ and CDR3 profiling. TCRdb used MiXCR to reprocess the reads, holding one entry per CDR3 protein. The table lists approximately 250,000 distinct CDR3 sequences, approximately 82% of them singletons, with around 40% in the top ten. The CDR3 totals 15 residues. Trimming shortened V by 5 bases and J by 12 bases, and 22 bases separated the two germline ends. Germline CDR1 and CDR2: SGHTA and FQGNSA. As concerns this clonotype: The antigen is not known.

Study-wide results and limits: Patients and controls were found to share 25 to 35 CD8+ CDR3 sequences.

The sample taken for sequencing was sorted CD4+, CD8+, or CD8+CD57+ T cells (not recorded which) from PBMCs. The origin of this receptor is a human donor with aplastic anemia. The chain has TRBV7-2 and TRBJ2-2; weak D call: TRBD2 (6 bases). CDR3 sequence (DNA): TGTGCCAGCAGCGTCGCCGGGGGTCCGAAAACGCAGCTGTTTTTT. Encoded protein: CASSVAGGPKTQLFF.